These T cell receptor beta chains were read from a single sample in a study of OX40 agonist ivuxolimab in advanced cancers. The data were produced by immunoSEQ multiplex PCR, yet TCRdb's version contains in-frame clones alone and is incomplete. The sample contains roughly 150,000 clones, around 94% of which appear only once. The input for sequencing was CD4+ or CD8+ T cells sorted from blood, taken in a trial of the OX40 agonist ivuxolimab. The receptors derive from an adult with an advanced solid tumor such as melanoma, head and neck, liver or kidney cancer. Both conserved end residues are part of each CDR3. The order of the fields is D gene, CDR3 length, V gene, clone size, J gene, CDR3 DNA, CDR3 protein. A D gene is named only where the DNA matches it firmly. The size field is filled for only some rows; it gives once, few, many or a size class.

D: .; length: 14; V: TRBV18; size: few; J: TRBJ1-2; DNA: TGTGCCAGCTCACCACAGGGGTATAATAACGGCTACACCTTC; CDR3: CASSPQGYNNGYTF
D: .; length: 12; V: TRBV11-1; size: .; J: TRBJ2-3; DNA: TGTGCCAGCGGAGCGGGCTTGGATACGCAGTATTTT; CDR3: CASGAGLDTQYF
D: .; length: 16; V: TRBV4-1; size: once; J: TRBJ1-4; DNA: TGCGCCAGCAGCCACTTTCCGACCTGGGTTAATGAAAAACTGTTTTTT; CDR3: CASSHFPTWVNEKLFF
D: .; length: 14; V: TRBV5-1; size: .; J: TRBJ2-7; DNA: TGCGCCAGCAGCTTGGTACCAGACACCTACGAACAGTACTTC; CDR3: CASSLVPDTYEQYF
D: TRBD2; length: 15; V: TRBV28; size: .; J: TRBJ2-1; DNA: TGTGCCAGCAGTTTACGGGGGGGGATCGGTGGTGAGCAGTTCTTC; CDR3: CASSLRGGIGGEQFF
D: TRBD1; length: 19; V: TRBV5-4; size: .; J: TRBJ1-4; DNA: TGTGCCAGCAGCCCCACCGGGACAGGGGGATTGGCAACTAATGAAAAACTGTTTTTT; CDR3: CASSPTGTGGLATNEKLFF
D: TRBD1; length: 17; V: TRBV5-4; size: .; J: TRBJ1-2; DNA: TGTGCCAGCAGCCCCGGGACAGGGAAGAGTGAGGTGAAGGGCTACACCTTC; CDR3: CASSPGTGKSEVKGYTF
D: .; length: 15; V: TRBV18; size: .; J: TRBJ1-1; DNA: TGTGCCAGCTCACCGTCCTCCGGGCTGAACACTGAAGCTTTCTTT; CDR3: CASSPSSGLNTEAFF
D: .; length: 16; V: TRBV5-6; size: .; J: TRBJ1-5; DNA: TGTGCCAGCAGCCTGCAGGCTTTTTATAGCAATCAGCCCCAGCATTTT; CDR3: CASSLQAFYSNQPQHF
D: .; length: 17; V: TRBV7-2; size: .; J: TRBJ2-6; DNA: TGTGCCAGCAGCTCAATCGGACGACGCTTTGGGGCCAACGTCCTGACTTTC; CDR3: CASSSIGRRFGANVLTF
D: TRBD1; length: 12; V: TRBV2; size: .; J: TRBJ2-7; DNA: TGTGCCGGAGACAGGGAGCCCTACGAGCAGTACTTC; CDR3: CAGDREPYEQYF
D: TRBD2; length: 13; V: TRBV7-2; size: once; J: TRBJ2-3; DNA: TGTGCCAGCAGCCGCGTCGGGGGGGATACGCAGTATTTT; CDR3: CASSRVGGDTQYF
D: TRBD1; length: 16; V: TRBV5-6; size: .; J: TRBJ1-6; DNA: TGTGCCAGCAGTTTGGTTGGGACAGGGGTAGGTTCACCCCTCCACTTT; CDR3: CASSLVGTGVGSPLHF
D: .; length: 14; V: TRBV5-4; size: .; J: TRBJ2-5; DNA: TGTGCCAGCACACCTATGACGGGACAAGAGACCCAGTACTTC; CDR3: CASTPMTGQETQYF
D: .; length: 16; V: TRBV5-1; size: .; J: TRBJ1-1; DNA: TGCGCCAGCAGCTTGGCCGCGACATCCTCTCCCACTGAAGCTTTCTTT; CDR3: CASSLAATSSPTEAFF
D: .; length: 16; V: TRBV4-3; size: .; J: TRBJ1-5; DNA: TGCGCCAGCAGCCAAGTTGCTGGGACACCTAATCAGCCCCAGCATTTT; CDR3: CASSQVAGTPNQPQHF
D: .; length: 15; V: TRBV11-3; size: .; J: TRBJ2-1; DNA: TGTGCCAGCAGCGGGGTGGGGGGCACCTACAATGAGCAGTTCTTC; CDR3: CASSGVGGTYNEQFF
D: TRBD1; length: 14; V: TRBV6-5; size: .; J: TRBJ1-2; DNA: TGTGCCAGCAGTGGGACAGGAACCGTGTATGGCTACACCTTC; CDR3: CASSGTGTVYGYTF
D: .; length: 12; V: TRBV7-5; size: .; J: TRBJ2-7; DNA: TGTGCCAGAAGCTATCCCTCCTACGAGCAGTACTTC; CDR3: CARSYPSYEQYF
D: TRBD2; length: 16; V: TRBV10-1; size: .; J: TRBJ2-3; DNA: TGCGCCAGCAACACCGGGACTAGCGGGGTCACAGATACGCAGTATTTT; CDR3: CASNTGTSGVTDTQYF
D: .; length: 13; V: TRBV28; size: .; J: TRBJ1-5; DNA: TGTGCCAGCAGCCTACAGGGATATCAGCCCCAGCATTTT; CDR3: CASSLQGYQPQHF
D: .; length: 14; V: TRBV9; size: .; J: TRBJ1-2; DNA: TGTGCCAGCAGCGTTGGGGGATTCGTCTATGGCTACACCTTC; CDR3: CASSVGGFVYGYTF
D: .; length: 14; V: TRBV5-1; size: .; J: TRBJ2-5; DNA: TGCGCCAGCAGCTTGGAGAGGGGCCAAGAGACCCAGTACTTC; CDR3: CASSLERGQETQYF
D: TRBD2; length: 16; V: TRBV28; size: .; J: TRBJ2-7; DNA: TGTGCCAGCAGTTCCTCTAGCGGGATCAGCTCCTACGAGCAGTACTTC; CDR3: CASSSSSGISSYEQYF
D: TRBD1; length: 16; V: TRBV6-4; size: .; J: TRBJ2-1; DNA: TGTGCCAGCAGTGCCCACAGACAGGGGGCCGACAATGAGCAGTTCTTC; CDR3: CASSAHRQGADNEQFF
D: .; length: 13; V: TRBV6-5; size: .; J: TRBJ2-1; DNA: TGTGCCAGCAGTTACCAGGGGATACATGAGCAGTTCTTC; CDR3: CASSYQGIHEQFF
D: TRBD2; length: 15; V: TRBV7-3; size: .; J: TRBJ2-7; DNA: TGTGCCAGCAGCTTAGCGGGAGGGCCTAGCTACGAGCAGTACTTC; CDR3: CASSLAGGPSYEQYF
D: TRBD2; length: 16; V: TRBV6-5; size: .; J: TRBJ2-7; DNA: TGTGCCAGCAGTTACGCAGCTAGCGGGGCCTCCTACGAGCAGTACTTC; CDR3: CASSYAASGASYEQYF
D: TRBD1; length: 15; V: TRBV18; size: .; J: TRBJ1-5; DNA: TGTGCCAGCTCACCACGTGGACAGGGGGATCAGCCCCAGCATTTT; CDR3: CASSPRGQGDQPQHF
D: .; length: 13; V: TRBV6-1; size: .; J: TRBJ2-3; DNA: TGTGCCAGCAGTGAGACCCGGGGGGATACGCAGTATTTT; CDR3: CASSETRGDTQYF
D: .; length: 15; V: TRBV5-4; size: .; J: TRBJ2-1; DNA: TGTGCCAGCAGCTTCAGAAACGGGGGCGGGGGTGAGCAGTTCTTC; CDR3: CASSFRNGGGGEQFF
D: .; length: 14; V: TRBV5-1; size: .; J: TRBJ2-5; DNA: TGCGCCAGCACCCCATTAGGGGGGGGAGAGACCCAGTACTTC; CDR3: CASTPLGGGETQYF
D: TRBD1; length: 19; V: TRBV5-6; size: .; J: TRBJ1-3; DNA: TGTGCCAGCAGCTTGGATTACCGGCGACAGGGGGCTCAGGGAAACACCATATATTTT; CDR3: CASSLDYRRQGAQGNTIYF
D: TRBD1; length: 16; V: TRBV4-1; size: .; J: TRBJ2-5; DNA: TGCGCCAGCAGCCAGCCTTGGACAGGGAAAGGGGAGACCCAGTACTTC; CDR3: CASSQPWTGKGETQYF
D: .; length: 12; V: TRBV7-2; size: .; J: TRBJ2-7; DNA: TGTGCCAGCAGCTTTTCATCCTACGAGCAGTACTTC; CDR3: CASSFSSYEQYF
D: .; length: 15; V: TRBV6-5; size: .; J: TRBJ1-5; DNA: TGTGCCAGCAGTTACTCTAATACCGGGCACCAGCCCCAGCATTTT; CDR3: CASSYSNTGHQPQHF
D: TRBD1; length: 16; V: TRBV5-1; size: .; J: TRBJ2-7; DNA: TGCGCCAGCAGTTCGGTGCTTGGGGACAGCTCCTACGAGCAGTACTTC; CDR3: CASSSVLGDSSYEQYF
D: .; length: 14; V: TRBV5-1; size: .; J: TRBJ2-7; DNA: TGCGCCAGCAGCCCCGCAGGGAATTTCTACGAGCAGTACTTC; CDR3: CASSPAGNFYEQYF
D: .; length: 15; V: TRBV6-6; size: once; J: TRBJ2-7; DNA: TGTGCCAGCAGGCTACCATCTGATGTTCTCTACGAGCAGTACTTC; CDR3: CASRLPSDVLYEQYF
D: TRBD1; length: 16; V: TRBV18; size: .; J: TRBJ2-2; DNA: TGTGCCAGCTCACCGGGACGGGACAGGGGTACCGGGGAGCTGTTTTTT; CDR3: CASSPGRDRGTGELFF
D: .; length: 15; V: TRBV11-2; size: .; J: TRBJ2-1; DNA: TGTGCCAGCAGCTTAGACCTCCCTTCCTACAATGAGCAGTTCTTC; CDR3: CASSLDLPSYNEQFF
D: .; length: 14; V: TRBV19; size: .; J: TRBJ1-3; DNA: TGTGCCAGTAGTATAGCGGAACTGGAAAACACCATATATTTT; CDR3: CASSIAELENTIYF
D: .; length: 15; V: TRBV5-1; size: .; J: TRBJ2-7; DNA: TGCGCCAGCAGCTTGGGCAGGCAGAGCTCCTACGAGCAGTACTTC; CDR3: CASSLGRQSSYEQYF
D: .; length: 14; V: TRBV4-1; size: .; J: TRBJ1-2; DNA: TGCGCCAGCAGCCTACTGGCCCGTTACTATGGCTACACCTTC; CDR3: CASSLLARYYGYTF
D: TRBD2; length: 15; V: TRBV4-2; size: .; J: TRBJ2-1; DNA: TGTGCCAGCAGCCAAGCTAGCGGTTACTACAATGAGCAGTTCTTC; CDR3: CASSQASGYYNEQFF
D: .; length: 13; V: TRBV5-1; size: .; J: TRBJ2-5; DNA: TGCGCCAGCAGGCCAACTCCCGGGGAGACCCAGTACTTC; CDR3: CASRPTPGETQYF
D: .; length: 15; V: TRBV15; size: .; J: TRBJ2-1; DNA: TGTGCCACCAGCAGGGGGCGGATGGAGCACAATGAGCAGTTCTTC; CDR3: CATSRGRMEHNEQFF
D: TRBD1; length: 15; V: TRBV5-1; size: once; J: TRBJ1-2; DNA: TGCGCCAGCGAGCGTACAGGGGACCTCAACTATGGCTACACCTTC; CDR3: CASERTGDLNYGYTF
D: TRBD2; length: 13; V: TRBV29-1; size: .; J: TRBJ2-7; DNA: TGCAGCGTTGAAGGGGGGGCGGGGGGACGACGGTACTTC; CDR3: CSVEGGAGGRRYF
D: .; length: 15; V: TRBV5-1; size: .; J: TRBJ1-3; DNA: TGCGCCTCCAGGGGCACTTCCAGCTCTGGAAACACCATATATTTT; CDR3: CASRGTSSSGNTIYF
D: .; length: 14; V: TRBV6-5; size: .; J: TRBJ1-4; DNA: TGTGCCAGCAGCCGGGGCCGTTTCAGTGAAAAACTGTTTTTT; CDR3: CASSRGRFSEKLFF
D: .; length: 14; V: TRBV7-9; size: .; J: TRBJ1-2; DNA: TGTGCCAGCAGCCTCACACTTTCAGGGTATGGCTACACCTTC; CDR3: CASSLTLSGYGYTF
D: TRBD1; length: 15; V: TRBV7-2; size: .; J: TRBJ2-4; DNA: TGTGCCAGCAGCTTAGCTCTACAGGGGGCATACATTCAGTACTTC; CDR3: CASSLALQGAYIQYF
D: TRBD1; length: 17; V: TRBV5-1; size: .; J: TRBJ2-6; DNA: TGCGCCAGCAGCTCGGGACAGGGTCTCTCTGGGGCCAACGTCCTGACTTTC; CDR3: CASSSGQGLSGANVLTF
D: TRBD1; length: 15; V: TRBV13; size: once; J: TRBJ1-2; DNA: TGTGCCAGCAGCTCGTATCAACAGGGGGCTCATGGCTACACCTTC; CDR3: CASSSYQQGAHGYTF
D: TRBD2; length: 15; V: TRBV5-4; size: .; J: TRBJ2-3; DNA: TGTGCCAGCAGCTTGCGGGTCAGCGGGGCAGATACGCAGTATTTT; CDR3: CASSLRVSGADTQYF
D: .; length: 11; V: TRBV5-1; size: .; J: TRBJ2-5; DNA: TGCGCCAGCAGCCTGGGGGGGACCCAGTACTTC; CDR3: CASSLGGTQYF
D: .; length: 10; V: TRBV23-1; size: .; J: TRBJ2-7; DNA: TGCGCCAGCATATCGACTGAGCAGTACTTC; CDR3: CASISTEQYF
D: TRBD1; length: 15; V: TRBV4-3; size: once; J: TRBJ2-5; DNA: TGCGCTCAATCGCGACGGACAGGAGTCCAAGAGACCCAGTACTTC; CDR3: CAQSRRTGVQETQYF
D: .; length: 13; V: TRBV27; size: .; J: TRBJ2-7; DNA: TGTGCCAGCAGTTGGACCGGGGCTGGGGAGCAGTACTTC; CDR3: CASSWTGAGEQYF